This passage covers 21 T cell receptor beta chains from one sample sequenced in a study of blood T cell repertoires in COVID-19. TCRdb's table, derived via immunoSEQ multiplex PCR, lists solely in-frame clones and lacks some. The sample holds some 210,000 clones, just under 85% seen once. Sequencing was done on a sample of peripheral blood. The receptors shown here come from a woman aged 70-85 years with active or convalescent COVID-19.

CDR3 residues: CASSQDYGQVGGPQHF. The DNA for the CDR3 is TGTGCCAGCAGCCAAGATTACGGACAGGTTGGGGGGCCCCAGCATTTT. The rearrangement links TRBV3-1 (or the pseudogene TRBV3-2) to TRBJ1-5; TRBD1 matches at 7 bases. The junction had 11 bases not matched to a gene; V was cut back by 0 bases and J by 9 bases. The V gene's germline CDR1 is LGHDT and CDR2 YNNKEL (reference sequence). CDR3 length equals 16 residues.

The gene calls are TRBV21-1 and TRBJ2-6; TRBD2, the table's D call, was not compared with the DNA. TRBV21-1 is flagged as a pseudogene. The CDR3 spans 21 residues. CDR3 sequence (DNA): TGTGCCAGCAGCAAAGGAAAAGTGGTGACTAGTTGCGGCTCTGGGGCCAACGTCCTGACTTTC. Translating gives CASSKGKVVTSCGSGANVLTF.

About this clone: This CDR3 is also generated by other DNA sequences in the sample. V is TRBV6-5 and J is TRBJ1-2, with a possible D match to TRBD1 (6 bases). V lost 4 bases and J 2 bases, leaving 8 bases between the germline ends. CDR1 is MNHEY, CDR2 SVGAGI, per germline. The CDR3 covers 13 residues. As DNA, the CDR3 is TGTGCCAGCAGTTTGACAGGAAACTATGGCTACACCTTC. Its protein product is CASSLTGNYGYTF.

This clone was observed a handful of times. The V gene is TRBV27, the J gene TRBJ2-6; the match to TRBD2 covers 7 bases. V lost 3 bases to trimming and J lost 2 bases; unmatched junction nucleotides: 7. Germline CDR1 reads MNHEY; CDR2 reads SMNVEV (reference sequence). This CDR3 spans 17 amino acids. CDR3 protein: CASSFSGGRAGANVLTF. The DNA of the CDR3 is TGTGCCAGCAGTTTTTCCGGCGGGAGAGCTGGGGCCAACGTCCTGACTTTC.

The chain couples TRBV27 to TRBJ2-5, with 8 bases identical to TRBD2. V lost 6 bases and J lost 9; bases outside the gene matches: 12. Germline CDR1 is MNHEY and CDR2 is SMNVEV (reference sequence). The CDR3 totals 14 residues. CDR3 bases: TGTGCCAGCAGCCTAACTAGCGGCTCTGGGGCCCAGTACTTC. Translating gives CASSLTSGSGAQYF.

There are many counts of this clone. The chain couples TRBV28 to TRBJ2-3, with 7 bases lining up with TRBD2. V gave up 2 bases and J gave up 1 base; unmatched junction bases: 6. Germline values: CDR1 MDHEN, CDR2 SYDVKM. The CDR3 runs 16 residues. CDR3 amino acids: CASSLEGGSGTDTQYF. DNA for the CDR3: TGTGCCAGCAGTTTAGAAGGCGGGAGTGGCACAGATACGCAGTATTTT.

The V call is TRBV27, the J call TRBJ2-3; possible D gene TRBD2, 6 bases. The CDR3 is 13 residues long. V was pared by 3 bases and J by 4 bases, with 8 bases between. The germline CDR1 and CDR2 sequences are MNHEY and SMNVEV (reference sequence). DNA of the CDR3: TGTGCCAGCAGTTTGCGGGGCCCAGATACGCAGTATTTT. Its translation: CASSLRGPDTQYF.

The chain has TRBV6-5 and TRBJ1-2; no clear D. Germline V gives CDR1 MNHEY, CDR2 SVGAGI. The CDR3 sequence is 12 residues long. The CDR3 DNA sequence: TGTGCTTCAGGAGGTTTTGGTTATGGCTACACCTTC. Its translation is CASGGFGYGYTF.

V and J are TRBV20-1 and TRBJ2-7; no clear D. V was shortened by 5 bases and J by 3 bases, with 5 bases between the two germline ends. The CDR3 runs to 10 residues. Germline V gene lookup returns CDR1 DFQATT and CDR2 SNEGSKA (reference sequence). The CDR3 DNA is TGCAGTGCTCCAGACTACGAGCAGTACTTC. Amino acids: CSAPDYEQYF.

The chain is built from TRBV27 and TRBJ2-7; TRBD1 agrees at 7 bases. Unmatched junction bases numbered 8, after V lost 6 bases and J lost 0 bases. The CDR3 covers 15 residues. The germline V gene encodes CDR1 MNHEY and CDR2 SMNVEV (reference sequence). The CDR3 loop reads CASRMVSGGSYEQYF. DNA of the CDR3: TGTGCCAGCAGAATGGTCTCAGGGGGCTCCTACGAGCAGTACTTC.

The chain couples TRBV5-4 to TRBJ1-2, with TRBD1 identical over 9 bases. In germline, CDR1 is SGHNT, CDR2 YYREEE (reference sequence). Germline trimming cut 4 bases from V and 7 bases from J; bases unmatched to any gene: 17. The CDR3 sequence is 17 residues long. CDR3 residues: CASSQGTGLKKGGGYTF. The CDR3 nucleotides read TGTGCCAGCAGCCAAGGGACAGGGCTTAAAAAAGGGGGTGGCTACACCTTC.

V is TRBV11-2 and J is TRBJ2-2; no firm D call. Trimming removed 1 base from V and 5 bases from J, with 5 bases in between. Germline V lookup: CDR1 SGHAT, CDR2 FQNNGV. The CDR3 consists of 13 residues. The CDR3 protein is CASSLGATGELFF. CDR3 DNA sequence: TGTGCCAGCAGCTTAGGGGCGACCGGGGAGCTGTTTTTT.

This clone appeared a few times. The gene calls are TRBV25-1 and TRBJ1-2; 8 positions agree with TRBD1. CDR1 and CDR2 from the germline V gene are MGHDK and SYGVNS. The CDR3 length is 14 residues. V dropped 3 bases and J dropped 5; count of bases not matched to a gene: 5. CDR3 nucleotides: TGTGCCAGCAGTGATGACAGGGGATGGTATGGCTACACCTTC. It encodes CASSDDRGWYGYTF.

The chain links TRBV6-5 to TRBJ2-6; 8 bases align to TRBD1. Germline lookup yields CDR1 MNHEY and CDR2 SVGAGI. The ends lost 7 bases at V and 1 base at J; junction bases unmatched: 3. CDR3 size: 15 residues. This CDR3 is CASTTGGSGANVLTF. The CDR3 region has the DNA TGTGCCAGCACCACAGGGGGGTCTGGGGCCAACGTCCTGACTTTC.

The chain joins TRBV15 to TRBJ2-5; 9 nucleotides match TRBD1. V lost 1 base to trimming and J lost 9 bases; unmatched junction nucleotides: 12. CDR3 size: 16 residues. Germline lookup yields CDR1 LNHNV and CDR2 YYDKDF (reference sequence). DNA of the CDR3: TGTGCCACCAGCAGAGCCGTCACAGGGGGCCGGTTGGCCCAGTACTTC. Protein: CATSRAVTGGRLAQYF.

V gene TRBV7-2 combines with J gene TRBJ1-1, with 8 bases fitting TRBD1. Per the germline V gene, CDR1 is SGHTA and CDR2 is FQGNSA. V trimming: 2 bases; J trimming: 10 bases; junction bases outside the gene matches: 15. The CDR3 sequence is 16 residues long. Here the CDR3 DNA reads TGTGCCAGCAGCTTAAGTCTTAGGACAGGGACACCGACAGCTTTCTTT. Protein: CASSLSLRTGTPTAFF.

J is TRBJ2-1 and V is TRBV5-5; D remains ambiguous. Germline lookup yields CDR1 SGHKS and CDR2 YYEKEE (reference sequence). The CDR3 is made up of 15 amino acids. V dropped 4 bases and J dropped 0 bases, with 11 bases sitting between them. This chain's CDR3 is CASSVGASSYNEQFF. For the CDR3, the DNA is TGTGCCAGCAGCGTCGGAGCGAGCTCCTACAATGAGCAGTTCTTC. The full variable domain, in which reference TRBV5-5 and TRBJ2-1 provide the parts outside the CDR3, is DAGVTQSPTHLIKTRGQQVTLRCSPISGHKSVSWYQQVLGQGPQFIFQYYEKEERGRGNFPDRFSARQFPNYSSELNVNALLLGDSALYLCASSVGASSYNEQFFGPGTRLTVL.

The chain combines TRBV2 with TRBJ2-5; weak D call: TRBD1 (6 bases). V was trimmed by 7 bases and J by 0 bases, leaving 12 bases between them. Germline V gene data show CDR1 as SNHLY and CDR2 as FYNNEI. The CDR3 is 14 residues long. CDR3 amino acids: CASTWGQNQETQYF. The DNA for the CDR3 is TGTGCCAGCACGTGGGGGCAGAACCAAGAGACCCAGTACTTC.

The J gene is TRBJ2-1, the V gene TRBV18; the D gene is possibly TRBD1 (5 bases). Trimming cost V 8 bases and J 6 bases, with 32 bases left between them. Germline values: CDR1 KGHSH, CDR2 LQKENI. This CDR3 region has 19 residues. Written as DNA, the CDR3 is TGTGCCAGCCGCCAGCTCACCAGGGATAGTTTCGGGCGGCTCAATGAGCAGTTCTTC. It encodes CASRQLTRDSFGRLNEQFF. The entire variable domain, with the rest obtained from reference TRBV18 and TRBJ2-1, is as follows: NAGVMQNPRHLVRRRGQEARLRCSPMKGHSHVYWYRQLPEEGLKFMVYLQKENIIDESGMPKERFSAEFPKEGPSILRIQQVVRGDSAAYFCASRQLTRDSFGRLNEQFFGPGTRLTVL.

The V call is TRBV6-2 or TRBV6-3, the J call TRBJ2-7; 12 bases fit TRBD2. The V segment lost 4 bases and the J segment 4 bases; nucleotides outside the gene matches: 2. The CDR3 runs to 14 residues. The germline V gene has CDR1 MNHEY and CDR2 SVGEGT. In nucleotides, the CDR3 is TGTGCCAGCAGTTCTAGCGGGAGGGGTTACGAGCAGTACTTC. It translates to CASSSSGRGYEQYF.

The V and J genes are TRBV2 and TRBJ1-5, with 8 positions matching TRBD1. Trimming removed 6 bases from V and 6 bases from J; junction bases left unmatched: 19. Germline V gives CDR1 SNHLY, CDR2 FYNNEI. The CDR3 consists of 18 residues. The CDR3 protein is CASRADRAIRGWGQPQHF. The CDR3 bases are TGTGCCAGCAGAGCGGACAGGGCGATCAGAGGGTGGGGTCAGCCCCAGCATTTT.